Listed here is a single T cell receptor beta chain. The antigen is undetermined. The data belong to a study of cytomegalovirus exposure and HLA in healthy donors. V lost 6 bases and J 2 bases, leaving 11 bases between the germline ends. This CDR3 has 13 residues. Germline V gives CDR1 ENHRY, CDR2 SYGVKD. The PCR had 60 Vbeta and 13 Jbeta primers. Method: immunoSEQ multiplex PCR; TCRdb's copy keeps in-frame clones and lacks some. Of about 190,000 clones in the sample, about 85% were seen once. General study points: The authors judged a highly shared variant cluster likely a sequencing artifact. It was taken for granted in presence/absence analyses that sequencing depth across donors was roughly uniform. The authors listed about 170 TCR beta chains as cytomegalovirus-associated. It has been reported that TCR beta sequences accurately predicted the HLA-A and HLA-B alleles of most subjects.

What was sequenced was PBMCs. The chain recombines TRBV10-3 with TRBJ2-7; possible D gene TRBD2, 6 bases. This clonotype was obtained from a woman in her fifties or sixties in good health and CMV-seronegative. The CDR3 sequence is CAISREAPYEQYF. In nucleotides, the CDR3 is TGTGCCATCAGCAGGGAGGCCCCCTACGAGCAGTACTTC.